This T cell receptor beta chain was retrieved from a study of blood T cell repertoires in COVID-19. Study as a whole: PBMCs, B-cell-depleted T cells, or T cells provided the cDNA or gDNA that made up the material.

The authors' processing: Reference gene primer amplification yielded estimated nucleated cell counts. The assay was immunoSEQ multiplex PCR, and TCRdb's table has in-frame clones only and misses some. D and trimming were read from the DNA, whereas the V and J calls and clone size are those reported in that table. The sample lists about 180,000 clones, 70% to 90% occurring once. The CDR3 totals 14 residues. The germline V and J ends were trimmed by 6 bases and 1 base, with 12 bases remaining between them. Germline V gene lookup returns CDR1 LNHDA and CDR2 SQIVND (reference sequence). Sequencing was done on a sample of peripheral blood. The chain is built from TRBV19 and TRBJ1-1; D not resolved. This TCR was recovered from a man in his 70s with active or convalescent COVID-19. CDR3 nucleotide sequence: TGTGCCAGTAGACGACGGGAAACGAACACTGAAGCTTTCTTT. This encodes CASRRRETNTEAFF.